The rows below give T cell receptor beta chains drawn from one sample of a study of shared clonotypes between healthy human individuals. Here immunoSEQ multiplex PCR was the method, and the copy in TCRdb shows in-frame clones only, minus some. The sample includes about 500,000 clones, 70% to 80% of them seen just once. Sequenced: PBMCs. The receptor set was obtained from a woman aged 40 to 55 in good health. Some clones in this sample may be carry-over from other donors' samples. CDR3s include the opening cysteine and the closing phenylalanine or tryptophan. A D gene is named only where the DNA matches it firmly.

TRBJ1-2 - TRBV4-2 CASSQDLGGRYYGYTF
TRBJ2-5 - TRBV7-6 CASSPQVAQETQYF
TRBJ2-7 - TRBV27 CASSIRPYEQYF
TRBJ2-3 - TRBV4-2 CASSQGGGPSDTQYF
TRBJ2-3 TRBD2 TRBV27 CASTPGPNGRASPGYTDTQYF
TRBJ1-1 - TRBV10-2 CASSEARASEAFF
TRBJ2-5 - TRBV9 CASSAQPQETQYF
- TRBD2 TRBV4-3 CASSQDPLAGGYEQYF
TRBJ2-1 - TRBV7-9 CASPGRVGSYNEQFF
TRBJ2-3 TRBD2 TRBV7-3 CASSLSGSGTDTQYF
TRBJ2-1 TRBD2 TRBV28 CASSRPGLAAAYNEQFF
TRBJ1-2 TRBD1 TRBV29-1 CSVGTGNGYTF
TRBJ2-1 - TRBV28 CASNPVRSYNEQFF
TRBJ1-5 - TRBV29-1 CSVDRGPQPQHF
TRBJ2-5 TRBD1 TRBV6-5 CASSRDSYSQETQYF
TRBJ1-2 - TRBV7-3 CASSLGLGGYGYTF
TRBJ2-1 TRBD2 TRBV15 CATSRERFLAGGINEQFF
TRBJ2-3 TRBD2 TRBV5-1 CASSLVGGRADTQYF
TRBJ1-5 - TRBV4-3 CASSQTINQPQHF
TRBJ2-1 TRBD2 TRBV10-3 CAISPTSGSLNEQFF
TRBJ1-1 - TRBV5-8 CASSKTRFDTEAFF
TRBJ1-2 - TRBV19 CASSIDYLGTRSGYTF
TRBJ2-7 - TRBV5-8 CASSSDQGNRYEQYF
TRBJ2-7 - TRBV5-6 CASSDDSEPRVEQYF
TRBJ1-4 TRBD1 TRBV7-9 CASSLGTGVANEKLFF
TRBJ2-3 TRBD2 TRBV5-6 CASRSLAGLDTQYF
TRBJ2-7 - TRBV28 CASSFGGGDEQYF
TRBJ2-7 TRBD2 TRBV10-3 CAISASGLAEYEQYF
TRBJ2-2 - TRBV6-5 CASSYVPSTGELFF
TRBJ2-7 - TRBV11-2 CASSLDRLSYEQYF
TRBJ2-5 - TRBV14 CASSQAETQYF
TRBJ2-7 - TRBV6-1 CASSDSHTYSYEQYF
TRBJ2-1 TRBD2 TRBV11-3 CASSYRGSGGRAGEQFF
TRBJ2-2 - TRBV5-4 CASSPVQGNTGELFF
TRBJ2-7 TRBD2 TRBV14 CASSRLLAGVDEQYF
TRBJ2-3 - TRBV18 CASSPGLGYGHGDTQYF
TRBJ2-7 TRBD1 TRBV5-1 CASSLLGQGYEQYF